The 19 T cell receptor beta chains given below trace back to one sample, sequenced in a study of T cell repertoires in cytomegalovirus infection. Each CDR3 protein is one row after TCRdb ran MiXCR on the reads. The sample includes approximately 120,000 distinct CDR3 sequences, 25% to 30% of them seen just once. These receptors have no known antigen. The input for sequencing was CD8+ T cells from cultured PBMCs, taken from culture after CMV antigen stimulation. These receptors were taken from a human donor in good health (CMV status not recorded). Some clones in this sample may be carry-over from other donors' samples.

The J gene is TRBJ1-2, the V gene TRBV27; D unresolved. V lost 7 bases and J 7 bases, leaving 16 bases between the germline ends. This CDR3 has 13 amino acids. Germline loops: CDR1 MNHEY, CDR2 SMNVEV (reference sequence). This CDR3 reads CASKSIDYRGYTF. The DNA of the CDR3 is TGTGCCAGCAAGAGCATCGATTATCGTGGCTACACCTTC.

The genes are TRBV19 and TRBJ1-5; a possible D gene is TRBD1 (5 bases). V was trimmed by 4 bases and J by 7 bases, leaving 11 bases between them. In germline, CDR1 is LNHDA, CDR2 SQIVND (reference sequence). The CDR3 runs 13 residues. The CDR3 sequence is CASSTRVGQPQHF. Written as DNA, the CDR3 is TGTGCCAGTAGTACCAGGGTCGGACAGCCCCAGCATTTT.

The rearrangement links TRBV7-3 to TRBJ2-2; tentative D call: TRBD1 (5 bases). The CDR3 is 13 amino acids. CDR1 and CDR2 from the germline V gene are SGHTA and FQGTGA. V was clipped by 8 bases and J by 7 bases, with 14 bases between them. The CDR3 sequence is CASAPTVSGELFF. The CDR3 DNA reads TGTGCCAGCGCCCCGACAGTTAGCGGGGAGCTGTTTTTT.

The chain carries TRBV7-6 and TRBJ1-5; 7 bases line up with TRBD1. The CDR3 has 14 residues. The trim removed 1 base at V and 9 bases at J, leaving 6 bases unmatched. The germline CDR1 and CDR2 sequences are SGHVS and FNYEAQ. CDR3 sequence reads: CASSLVAGGGPQHF. CDR3 sequence (DNA): TGTGCCAGCAGCTTAGTAGCAGGGGGAGGGCCCCAGCATTTT.

The V gene is TRBV20-1, the J gene TRBJ2-7, with 10 nucleotides matching TRBD1. The CDR3 runs to 14 residues. V shed 3 bases and J 5 bases; nucleotides not matched to a gene: 7. Germline lookup yields CDR1 DFQATT and CDR2 SNEGSKA (reference sequence). The CDR3 bases are TGCAGTGCTAGTCCGAGGGACAGGGGCCACGAGCAGTACTTC. Amino acid sequence: CSASPRDRGHEQYF.

This clonotype has only a few counts. This chain links TRBV2 with TRBJ2-1, with D tentatively TRBD1 or TRBD2 (5 bases each). The germline gives CDR1 SNHLY, CDR2 FYNNEI. The CDR3 extends over 15 amino acids. The V gene lost 3 bases and the J gene lost 6 bases, with 15 bases spanning the gap. CDR3 sequence reads: CASSDLSAGTNEQFF. In DNA, the CDR3 is TGTGCCAGCAGTGACCTCTCGGCAGGGACCAATGAGCAGTTCTTC.

The chain is built from TRBV7-2 and TRBJ2-7; D may be TRBD1 (6 bases). The V end lost 5 bases, the J end lost 6 bases, and 23 bases lay between the germline ends. Germline CDR1 is SGHTA and CDR2 is FQGNSA. The CDR3 has 16 amino acids. Written as DNA, the CDR3 is TGTGCCAGCAGCCTTTATTCCGGGACAAGGCCCCCCGAGCAGTACTTC. Its protein product is CASSLYSGTRPPEQYF.

This clonotype was seen a handful of times. The J gene is TRBJ2-3, the V gene TRBV20-1; 9 nucleotides agree with TRBD2. The CDR3 extends over 15 amino acids. From germline, CDR1 is DFQATT and CDR2 SNEGSKA (reference sequence). Losses at the gene ends were 1 base for V and 6 bases for J; bases not matched to a gene: 8. Here the CDR3 reads CSARGLAASGDTQYF. Here the CDR3 DNA reads TGCAGTGCTAGAGGACTAGCGGCCAGCGGGGATACGCAGTATTTT.

Note on this clonotype: A much larger clone is a single base away; this may be a read error. The V gene is TRBV7-6, the J gene TRBJ2-2, with TRBD2 identical over 13 bases. The CDR3 consists of 16 residues. Germline-derived CDR1 and CDR2 are SGHVS and FNYEAQ. CDR3 DNA sequence: TGTGCCAGCAGCACCCCGACTAGCGGGGGGACCGGGAAGCTGTTTTTT. Translation: CASSTPTSGGTGKLFF.

The sample holds many counts of this clonotype. The V and J genes are TRBV5-6 and TRBJ1-6; no clear D gene. Trimming took off 1 base at V and 4 bases at J, with 6 bases between the two ends. Germline V gene data show CDR1 as SGHDT and CDR2 as YYEEEE. The CDR3 loop spans 14 amino acids. CDR3 sequence: CASSLMGYNSPLHF. CDR3 coding DNA: TGTGCCAGCAGCTTGATGGGGTATAATTCACCCCTCCACTTT.

This rearrangement joins TRBV24-1 to TRBJ2-2; D unresolved. Germline CDR1 is KGHDR and CDR2 is SFDVKD. This CDR3 has 12 residues. In DNA, the CDR3 is TGTGCTGCAGGTCGGAACACCGGGGAGCTGTTTTTT. This translates into CAAGRNTGELFF.

V and J are TRBV6-5 and TRBJ2-1, with D unclear. From germline, CDR1 is MNHEY and CDR2 SVGAGI. V was trimmed by 0 bases and J by 6 bases, leaving 6 bases between them. The CDR3 sequence is 13 residues long. This chain's CDR3 is CASSYSAFNEQFF. The CDR3 nucleotides read TGTGCCAGCAGTTACTCGGCTTTCAATGAGCAGTTCTTC.

The V gene is TRBV11-2, the J gene TRBJ2-7; 10 bases are a match to TRBD1. The germline CDR1 and CDR2 sequences are SGHAT and FQNNGV. This CDR3 contains 14 residues. With V trimmed by 3 bases and J by 6 bases, 5 bases remained unmatched. The CDR3 reads CASSFWTGGTEQYF. The CDR3 nucleotides read TGTGCCAGCAGCTTCTGGACAGGGGGTACCGAGCAGTACTTC.

In this sample, this clonotype turned up a few times. This chain connects TRBV4-1 to TRBJ2-1; a weak D match, TRBD1 (6 bases). The CDR3 length is 14 residues. CDR1 and CDR2 from the germline V gene are MGHRA and YSYEKL. V gave up 2 bases and J gave up 10 bases, with 15 bases separating them. CDR3 sequence: CASSQIDRSFEQFF. In DNA form, the CDR3 reads TGCGCCAGCAGCCAAATTGACAGGTCTTTCGAGCAGTTCTTC.

J is TRBJ2-7 and V is TRBV4-2; 7 bases match TRBD2. The CDR3 totals 13 residues. Germline V gives CDR1 LGHNA, CDR2 YNFKEQ. V trimming: 3 bases; J trimming: 5 bases; junction bases outside the gene matches: 4. Here the CDR3 DNA reads TGTGCCAGCAGCCATCCCGCGGGGGACGAGCAGTACTTC. Encoded protein: CASSHPAGDEQYF.

This clonotype was seen at least ten times. The DNA for the CDR3 is TGTGCCAGCAGCTTAGGGGGGGCCAATCAGCCCCAGCATTTT. Its translation: CASSLGGANQPQHF. The V gene is TRBV7-8, the J gene TRBJ1-5, with D possibly matching TRBD1 (6 bases). Germline V gene data show CDR1 as SGHVS and CDR2 as FQNEAQ. There are 14 residues in the CDR3. Deletions cut 1 base from V and 3 bases from J, with 7 bases between.

This clonotype was seen only a few times. CDR3 nucleotide sequence: TGTGCCAGCAGCTCGATGAACTACGAGCAGTACTTC. Protein sequence: CASSSMNYEQYF. The chain carries TRBV5-4 and TRBJ2-7; no clear D gene. This CDR3 has 12 amino acids. Germline assignment: CDR1 SGHNT and CDR2 YYREEE (reference sequence). Trimming removed 3 bases at V and 3 bases at J, with 7 bases between.

This clonotype was counted at least ten times. A junction end diverges from the germline sequence, so it may reflect a read error. The chain employs TRBV7-2 and TRBJ1-2; D call uncertain. CDR1 is SGHTA, CDR2 FQGNSA, per germline. This CDR3 is 14 amino acids long. The CDR3 DNA reads as TGTGCCAGCAGCCTAGCGGCGGTGAACTATGGCTACACCTTC. It is translated as CASSLAAVNYGYTF.

This clonotype showed up many times. This chain links TRBV12-3 or TRBV12-4 with TRBJ2-1, with D maybe TRBD1 (5 bases). V was trimmed by 4 bases and J by 7 bases, leaving 17 bases between them. The CDR3 is 15 residues long. CDR3 DNA sequence: TGTGCCAGCAGTTCAGGCAGGGTCGGGTGGAATGAGCAGTTCTTC. It encodes CASSSGRVGWNEQFF.